The 21 T cell receptor beta chains below were found in one sample sequenced in a study of OX40 agonist ivuxolimab in advanced cancers. Method: immunoSEQ multiplex PCR; TCRdb's copy keeps in-frame clones and lacks some. The sample includes around 72,000 clones, roughly 88% seen only once; the top ten take 2.5% to 3%. The source material was CD4+ or CD8+ T cells sorted from blood, sampled in a trial of the OX40 agonist ivuxolimab. Receptors were obtained from an adult with an advanced solid tumor such as melanoma, head and neck, liver or kidney cancer.

J is TRBJ1-1 and V is TRBV19, with D tentatively TRBD1 (5 bases). The CDR3 covers 13 residues. The V gene's germline CDR1 is LNHDA and CDR2 SQIVND (reference sequence). Trimming stripped 5 bases from V and 5 bases from J, with 12 bases between. For the CDR3, the DNA is TGTGCCAGTAGTGAGCAGGGTGGGACTGAAGCTTTCTTT. As protein: CASSEQGGTEAFF.

The chain uses TRBV14 and TRBJ2-3; 7 positions match TRBD2. The CDR3 loop spans 17 amino acids. V gave up 4 bases and J gave up 2 bases; unmatched junction bases: 12. Per the germline V gene, CDR1 is SGHDN and CDR2 is FVKESK. The CDR3 protein is CASSPHGLEGNTDTQYF. The CDR3 bases are TGTGCCAGCAGCCCACACGGACTAGAGGGCAACACAGATACGCAGTATTTT. Full variable domain (missing parts from reference TRBV14 and TRBJ2-3): EAGVTQFPSHSVIEKGQTVTLRCDPISGHDNLYWYRRVMGKEIKFLLHFVKESKQDESGMPNNRFLAERTGGTYSTLKVQPAELEDSGVYFCASSPHGLEGNTDTQYFGPGTRLTVL.

The CDR3 region has the DNA TGTGCCAGCTCACCTGGGATCTACGAGCAGTACTTC. This translates into CASSPGIYEQYF. This sequence joins TRBV18 and TRBJ2-7; D is ambiguous. This CDR3 comprises 12 residues. CDR1 and CDR2 from the germline V gene are KGHSH and LQKENI. V was trimmed by 3 bases and J by 3 bases, leaving 6 bases between them.

This clone was seen just once. The gene calls are TRBV5-1 and TRBJ2-7; 9 positions agree with TRBD1. With V trimmed by 6 bases and J by 5 bases, 12 bases remained unmatched. CDR1 and CDR2 from the germline V gene are SGHRS and YFSETQ. CDR3 length: 15 amino acids. CDR3 sequence (DNA): TGCGCCAGCAACTTTGGACAGGGGAATGGAGACGAGCAGTACTTC. Amino acid sequence: CASNFGQGNGDEQYF.

This clone was counted between two and nine times. J is TRBJ2-2 and V is TRBV5-1, with a weak D call TRBD1 (5 bases). The CDR3 covers 16 residues. Trimming left V 0 bases short and J 4 bases short, with 13 bases between. CDR1 is SGHRS and CDR2 is YFSETQ in the germline V gene. The CDR3 here is CASSLESGPSTGELFF. DNA of the CDR3: TGCGCCAGCAGCTTGGAGTCAGGGCCGAGCACCGGGGAGCTGTTTTTT.

This clone was observed once. The J gene is TRBJ1-1, the V gene TRBV11-2; D is possibly TRBD1 (5 bases). The CDR3 has 15 residues. Looked up from germline, CDR1 is SGHAT and CDR2 is FQNNGV. V lost 5 bases, J lost 2 bases, and 15 bases lay in between. This CDR3 is CASSPLAQGNTEAFF. The CDR3 DNA follows: TGTGCCAGCAGCCCCCTGGCGCAGGGCAACACTGAAGCTTTCTTT.

The V gene is TRBV10-2, the J gene TRBJ1-2; 7 bases are shared with TRBD1. The CDR3 runs 17 residues. Germline V gives CDR1 WSHSY, CDR2 SAAADI. Trimming at V came to 0 bases and at J to 2 bases, leaving 9 bases not matched to a gene. CDR3 region: CASSESRDSLLNYGYTF. In nucleotides, the CDR3 is TGCGCCAGCAGTGAGTCCCGGGACAGCCTCCTCAACTATGGCTACACCTTC.

CDR3 nucleotide sequence: TGTGCCAGCAGCTTAGGGGTCCGGGAAGGAGATACGCAGTATTTT. Its translation: CASSLGVREGDTQYF. This sequence joins TRBV11-3 and TRBJ2-3, with a possible D match to TRBD2 (5 bases). V dropped 1 base and J dropped 5 bases, with 13 bases sitting between them. CDR1 and CDR2 (germline): SGHNT, YENEEA. This CDR3 region has 15 residues.

This sequence joins TRBV2 and TRBJ2-5; D is unclear. With the DNA end fitting TRBJ2-7 better, the J assignment may be wrong. The germline CDR1 and CDR2 sequences are SNHLY and FYNNEI. The CDR3 is 11 amino acids. The CDR3: CASSFASEQYF. CDR3 nucleotide sequence: TGTGCCAGCAGTTTCGCGTCCGAGCAGTACTTC.

The gene calls are TRBV5-6 and TRBJ1-1; the match to TRBD1 covers 9 bases. This CDR3 comprises 15 residues. Germline-derived CDR1 and CDR2 are SGHDT and YYEEEE. After removal of 1 base from V and 5 bases from J, the junction contained 6 bases not matched to a gene. The CDR3 DNA reads TGTGCCAGCAGCTTGTTGGACAGGGGTCGAACTGAAGCTTTCTTT. Protein: CASSLLDRGRTEAFF.

CDR3 protein: CASRQGLANYEQYF. CDR3 DNA: TGTGCCAGCCGCCAGGGACTAGCGAACTACGAGCAGTACTTC. V gene TRBV6-5 combines with J gene TRBJ2-7, with TRBD2 identical over 10 bases. After removal of 8 bases from V and 3 bases from J, the junction contained 7 bases not matched to a gene. Germline CDR1 is MNHEY and CDR2 is SVGAGI. The CDR3 loop spans 14 amino acids.

The chain combines TRBV7-9 with TRBJ2-3, with unresolved D. This CDR3 is built from 13 residues. Germline V gives CDR1 SEHNR, CDR2 FQNEAQ (reference sequence). Deletions cut 6 bases from V and 4 bases from J, with 11 bases between. CDR3 sequence (DNA): TGTGCCAGCAGTCCGGGCAGTGCAGATACGCAGTATTTT. It codes for CASSPGSADTQYF.

V is TRBV6-1 and J is TRBJ2-7, with TRBD2 matching 8 bases. This CDR3 spans 15 amino acids. The germline V gene encodes CDR1 MNHNS and CDR2 SASEGT. The trim removed 4 bases at V and 4 bases at J, leaving 9 bases unmatched. The CDR3 reads CASSAQSGGRYEQYF. In DNA, the CDR3 is TGTGCCAGCAGTGCCCAGAGCGGGGGTCGGTACGAGCAGTACTTC.

The chain has TRBV19 and TRBJ2-5; D is perhaps TRBD1 (5 bases). The CDR3 runs to 15 residues. Germline CDR1 and CDR2: LNHDA and SQIVND (reference sequence). The germline V and J ends were trimmed by 5 bases and 1 base, with 14 bases remaining between them. The CDR3 reads CASSLGPGFQETQYF. The CDR3 bases are TGTGCCAGTAGTCTCGGGCCAGGGTTCCAAGAGACCCAGTACTTC.

The chain joins TRBV5-1 to TRBJ2-5, with TRBD1 identical over 7 bases. The CDR3 length is 14 residues. Germline V CDR1 and CDR2: SGHRS, YFSETQ. V lost 3 bases and J lost 5; bases outside the gene matches: 7. CDR3 loop: CASSSNRGSETQYF. CDR3 DNA sequence: TGCGCCAGCAGCTCGAACAGGGGTTCGGAGACCCAGTACTTC.

V usage is TRBV4-1 and J usage is TRBJ2-7; perhaps TRBD2 as D (6 bases). Germline V gene lookup returns CDR1 MGHRA and CDR2 YSYEKL. The length of the CDR3 is 17 residues. V lost 0 bases to trimming and J lost 3 bases, with 18 bases between them. The CDR3 bases are TGCGCCAGCAGCCAAGAATACAGCCCGGGAGCGCACTACGAGCAGTACTTC. It translates to CASSQEYSPGAHYEQYF.

This chain links TRBV6-4 with TRBJ2-1; D gene unclear. V gave up 2 bases and J gave up 9 bases, with 11 bases separating them. The V gene's germline CDR1 is MRHNA and CDR2 SNTAGT. The CDR3 has 13 residues. CDR3 nucleotides: TGTGCCAGCAGTGACATAAGCACTGGTGAGCAGTTCTTC. Amino acid sequence: CASSDISTGEQFF.

The chain has TRBV28 and TRBJ2-7; D unclear. This CDR3 region has 13 residues. Germline V CDR1 and CDR2: MDHEN, SYDVKM. V lost 6 bases and J lost 5, with 14 bases in between. CDR3 in amino acids: CASRSERPHEQYF. The CDR3 DNA reads TGTGCCAGCAGGTCCGAGAGGCCCCACGAGCAGTACTTC.

This chain's CDR3 is CASLRRNEQFF. For the CDR3, the DNA is TGTGCCAGCTTGAGGCGCAATGAGCAGTTCTTC. The rearrangement joins TRBV18 to TRBJ2-1; D is unclear. CDR1 is KGHSH and CDR2 is LQKENI in the germline V gene. The CDR3 length is 11 residues. V dropped 7 bases and J dropped 6 bases, with 7 bases sitting between them.

The chain uses TRBV10-1 and TRBJ1-1; D not resolved. Trimming cost V 0 bases and J 3 bases, with 11 bases left between them. Germline V gene data show CDR1 as WNHNN and CDR2 as SYGVQD (reference sequence). The CDR3 contains 15 residues. Here the CDR3 reads CASSESRGWDTEAFF. CDR3 nucleotides: TGCGCCAGCAGTGAGTCGCGAGGTTGGGACACTGAAGCTTTCTTT.

The V and J genes are TRBV27 and TRBJ1-2; D possibly corresponds to TRBD1 (6 bases). Looked up from germline, CDR1 is MNHEY and CDR2 is SMNVEV (reference sequence). The CDR3 has 15 residues. V was shortened by 6 bases and J by 4 bases, with 18 bases between the two germline ends. The CDR3 here is CASRPGGAGPYGYTF. As DNA, the CDR3 is TGTGCCAGCAGGCCCGGGGGGGCAGGACCCTATGGCTACACCTTC.